This note documents a single T cell receptor beta chain sequence. Its specificity is not known. The data belong to a study of blood T cells in healthy people across ages. Study-level points and caveats: Getting older went along with TCR beta diversity per million T cells dropping roughly linearly.

Primed by a sample-barcoded 5' primer and a J-beta primer mix, a second PCR proceeded for roughly 7 to 11 cycles. TCRdb re-called the 5' RACE reads through MiXCR, storing one row per CDR3 protein. The profile shows about 1,000,000 distinct CDR3 sequences, roughly 45% of them singletons. Trimming pared 0 bases from V and 7 bases from J, leaving 14 bases between. Germline V gene sequence: CDR1 SGHRS, CDR2 YFSETQ. CDR3 length: 15 residues. This receptor was identified in a woman in her sixties or seventies in good health. This chain uses TRBV5-1 with TRBJ2-1, with D perhaps matching TRBD1 (6 bases). Sample: blood. The CDR3 protein is CASSLAGVWGNEQFF. CDR3 DNA sequence: TGCGCCAGCAGCTTGGCAGGGGTTTGGGGAAATGAGCAGTTCTTC.